Here is one T cell receptor (beta chain) with its context. Sequencing was performed with immunoSEQ multiplex PCR; in TCRdb, only in-frame clones are kept and a portion is missing. This sample has some 94,000 clones, with around 86% found just once. Germline CDR1 and CDR2: MNHEY and SVGAGI. V was shortened by 6 bases and J by 11 bases, with 16 bases between the two germline ends. The CDR3 has 12 amino acids. This specimen comes from a study of blood T cell repertoires in COVID-19. Study overall: Acute and convalescent COVID-19 specimens originated in the United States, Italy and Spain.

The sample taken for sequencing was peripheral blood. J is TRBJ1-1 and V is TRBV6-5; the D gene is possibly TRBD1 (5 bases). The clonotype comes from a human donor in a cohort sampled during active COVID-19. CDR3 bases: TGTGCCAGCAGAGCCGGGGGGGAAAGGGCTTTCTTT. Translated, it gives CASRAGGERAFF.